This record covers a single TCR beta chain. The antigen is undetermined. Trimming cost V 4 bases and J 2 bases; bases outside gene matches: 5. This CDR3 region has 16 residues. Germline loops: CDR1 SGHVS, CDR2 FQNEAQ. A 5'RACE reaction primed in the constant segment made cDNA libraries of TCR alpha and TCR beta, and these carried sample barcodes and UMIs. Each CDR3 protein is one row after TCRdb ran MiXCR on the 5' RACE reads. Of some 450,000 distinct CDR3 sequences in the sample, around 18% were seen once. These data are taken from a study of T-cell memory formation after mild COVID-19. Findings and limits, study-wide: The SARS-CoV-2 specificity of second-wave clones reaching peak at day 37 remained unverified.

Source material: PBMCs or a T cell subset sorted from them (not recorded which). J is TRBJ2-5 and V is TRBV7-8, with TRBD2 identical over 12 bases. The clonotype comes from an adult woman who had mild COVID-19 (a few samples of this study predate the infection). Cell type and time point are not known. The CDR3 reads CASSSSGRAVQETQYF. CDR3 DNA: TGTGCCAGCAGCTCTAGCGGGAGGGCCGTACAAGAGACCCAGTACTTC.